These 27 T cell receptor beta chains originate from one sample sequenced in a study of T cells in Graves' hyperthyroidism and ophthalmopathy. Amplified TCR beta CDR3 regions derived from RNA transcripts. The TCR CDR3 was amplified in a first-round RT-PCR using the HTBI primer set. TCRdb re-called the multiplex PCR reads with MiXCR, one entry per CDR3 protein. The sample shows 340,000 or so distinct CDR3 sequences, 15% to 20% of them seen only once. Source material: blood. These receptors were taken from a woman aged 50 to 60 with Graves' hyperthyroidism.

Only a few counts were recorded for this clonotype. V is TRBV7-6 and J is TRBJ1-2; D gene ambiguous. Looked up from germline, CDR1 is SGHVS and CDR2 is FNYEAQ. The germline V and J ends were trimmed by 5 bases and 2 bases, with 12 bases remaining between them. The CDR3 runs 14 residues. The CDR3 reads CASSDNPLNYGYTF. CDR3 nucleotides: TGTGCCAGCAGCGACAACCCCTTGAACTATGGCTACACCTTC.

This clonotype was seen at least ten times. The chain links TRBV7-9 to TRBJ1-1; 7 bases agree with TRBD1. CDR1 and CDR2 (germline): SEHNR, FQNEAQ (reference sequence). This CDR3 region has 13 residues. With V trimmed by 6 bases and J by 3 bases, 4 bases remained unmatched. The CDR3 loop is CASRLTGYTEAFF. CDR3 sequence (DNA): TGTGCCAGCAGACTGACAGGGTACACTGAAGCTTTCTTT. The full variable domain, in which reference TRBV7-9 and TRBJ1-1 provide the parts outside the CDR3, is DTGVSQNPRHKITKRGQNVTFRCDPISEHNRLYWYRQTLGQGPEFLTYFQNEAQLEKSRLLSDRFSAERPKGSFSTLEIQRTEQGDSAMYLCASRLTGYTEAFFGQGTRLTVV.

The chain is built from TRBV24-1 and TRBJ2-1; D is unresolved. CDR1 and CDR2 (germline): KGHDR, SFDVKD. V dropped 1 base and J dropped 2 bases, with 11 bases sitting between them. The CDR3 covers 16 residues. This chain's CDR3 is CATSDFGSGPYNEQFF. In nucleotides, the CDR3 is TGTGCCACCAGTGATTTCGGATCTGGCCCCTACAATGAGCAGTTCTTC.

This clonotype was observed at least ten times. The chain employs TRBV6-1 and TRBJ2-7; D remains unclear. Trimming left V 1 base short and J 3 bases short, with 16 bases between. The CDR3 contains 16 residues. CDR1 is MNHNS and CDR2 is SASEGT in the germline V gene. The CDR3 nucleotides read TGTGCCAGCAGTGAAGTTAGGCGGAAGGCCCGCTACGAGCAGTACTTC. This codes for CASSEVRRKARYEQYF.

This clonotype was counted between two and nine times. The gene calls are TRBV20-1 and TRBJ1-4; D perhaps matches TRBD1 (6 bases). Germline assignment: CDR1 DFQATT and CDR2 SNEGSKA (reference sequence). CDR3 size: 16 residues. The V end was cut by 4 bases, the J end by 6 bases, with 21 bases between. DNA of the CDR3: TGCAGTGCTACCCCAGGGGCTCCGGAAACGGATGAAAAACTGTTTTTT. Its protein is CSATPGAPETDEKLFF.

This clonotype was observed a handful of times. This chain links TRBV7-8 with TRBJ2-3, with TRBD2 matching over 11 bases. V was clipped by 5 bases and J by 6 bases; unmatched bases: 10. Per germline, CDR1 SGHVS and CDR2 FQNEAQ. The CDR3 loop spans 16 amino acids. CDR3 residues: CASSPVLAGGPDTQYF. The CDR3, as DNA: TGTGCCAGCAGCCCGGTATTAGCGGGAGGGCCTGATACGCAGTATTTT.

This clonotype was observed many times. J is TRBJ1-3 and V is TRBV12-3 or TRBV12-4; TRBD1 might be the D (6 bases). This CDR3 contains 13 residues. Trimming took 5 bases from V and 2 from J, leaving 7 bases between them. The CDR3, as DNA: TGTGCCAGCAGTCGGGACACTGGAAACACCATATATTTT. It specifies CASSRDTGNTIYF.

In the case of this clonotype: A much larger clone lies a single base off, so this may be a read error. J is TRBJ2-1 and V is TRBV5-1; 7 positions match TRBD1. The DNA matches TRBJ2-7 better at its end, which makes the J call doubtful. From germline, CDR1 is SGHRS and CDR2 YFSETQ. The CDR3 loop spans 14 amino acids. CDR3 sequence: CASSLVTGNNEQYF. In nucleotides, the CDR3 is TGTGCCAGCAGCTTGGTGACAGGGAACAATGAGCAGTACTTC.

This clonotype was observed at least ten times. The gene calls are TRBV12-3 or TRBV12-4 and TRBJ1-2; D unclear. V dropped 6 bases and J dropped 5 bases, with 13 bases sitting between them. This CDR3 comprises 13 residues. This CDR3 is CASSTERTYGYTF. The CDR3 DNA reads TGTGCCAGCAGCACAGAGAGAACATATGGCTACACCTTC.

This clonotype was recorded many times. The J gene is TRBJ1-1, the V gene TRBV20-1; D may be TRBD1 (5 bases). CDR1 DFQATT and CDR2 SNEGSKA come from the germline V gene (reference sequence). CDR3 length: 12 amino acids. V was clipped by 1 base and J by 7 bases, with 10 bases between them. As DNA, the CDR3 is TGCAGTGCTAGAGTGGGGCAGGATGAAGCTTTCTTT. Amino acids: CSARVGQDEAFF.

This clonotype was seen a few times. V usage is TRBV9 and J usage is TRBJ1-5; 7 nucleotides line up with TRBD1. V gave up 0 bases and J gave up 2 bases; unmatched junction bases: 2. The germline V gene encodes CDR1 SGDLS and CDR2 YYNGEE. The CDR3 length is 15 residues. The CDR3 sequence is CASSVGQGGNQPQHF. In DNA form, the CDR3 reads TGTGCCAGCAGCGTAGGTCAGGGGGGCAATCAGCCCCAGCATTTT.

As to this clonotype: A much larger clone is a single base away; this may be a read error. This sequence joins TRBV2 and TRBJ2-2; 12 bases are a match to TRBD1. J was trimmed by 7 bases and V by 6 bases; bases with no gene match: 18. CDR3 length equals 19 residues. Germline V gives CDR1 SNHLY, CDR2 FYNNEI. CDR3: CASRLSRDRGRRNVGELFF. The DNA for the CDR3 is TGTGCCAGCAGGTTATCCCGGGACAGGGGGCGCCGAAACGTCGGGGAGCTGTTTTTT.

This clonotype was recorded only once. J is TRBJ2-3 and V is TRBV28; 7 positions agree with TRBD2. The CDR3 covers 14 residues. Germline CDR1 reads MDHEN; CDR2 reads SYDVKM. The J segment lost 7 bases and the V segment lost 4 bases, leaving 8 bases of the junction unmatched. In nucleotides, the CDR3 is TGTGCCAGCAGTTCCGCGGGAGCGGGGAATACGCAGTATTTT. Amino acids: CASSSAGAGNTQYF.

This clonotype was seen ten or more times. For the CDR3, the DNA is TGCAGCGTCGGGACTAGCGGGAGAATGAACGAGCAGTACTTC. It encodes CSVGTSGRMNEQYF. The chain uses TRBV29-1 and TRBJ2-7; 14 bases agree with TRBD2. Germline lookup yields CDR1 SQVTM and CDR2 ANQGSEA. J gave up 5 bases and V 6 bases, and 6 bases lay outside the gene matches. CDR3 length: 14 residues.

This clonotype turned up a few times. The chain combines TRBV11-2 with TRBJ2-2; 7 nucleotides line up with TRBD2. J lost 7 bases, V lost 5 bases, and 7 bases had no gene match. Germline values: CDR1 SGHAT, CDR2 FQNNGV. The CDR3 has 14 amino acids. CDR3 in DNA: TGTGCCAGCAGCGTGACTAGCAGCAGCGGGGAGCTGTTTTTT. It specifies CASSVTSSSGELFF. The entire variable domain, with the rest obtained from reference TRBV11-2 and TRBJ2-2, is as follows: EAGVAQSPRYKIIEKRQSVAFWCNPISGHATLYWYQQILGQGPKLLIQFQNNGVVDDSQLPKDRFSAERLKGVDSTLKIQPAKLEDSAVYLCASSVTSSSGELFFGEGSRLTVL.

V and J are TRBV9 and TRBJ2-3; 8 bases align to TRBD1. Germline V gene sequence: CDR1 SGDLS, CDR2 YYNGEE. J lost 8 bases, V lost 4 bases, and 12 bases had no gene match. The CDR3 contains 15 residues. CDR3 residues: CASSTTGGLGGTQYF. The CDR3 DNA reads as TGTGCCAGCAGCACCACAGGGGGACTGGGCGGTACGCAGTATTTT.

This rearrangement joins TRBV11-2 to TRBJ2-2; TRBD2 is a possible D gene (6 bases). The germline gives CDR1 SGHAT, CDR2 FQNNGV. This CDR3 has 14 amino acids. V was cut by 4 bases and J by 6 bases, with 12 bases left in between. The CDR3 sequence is CASSSGLPPGELFF. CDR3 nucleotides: TGTGCCAGCAGCTCGGGACTTCCCCCCGGGGAGCTGTTTTTT.

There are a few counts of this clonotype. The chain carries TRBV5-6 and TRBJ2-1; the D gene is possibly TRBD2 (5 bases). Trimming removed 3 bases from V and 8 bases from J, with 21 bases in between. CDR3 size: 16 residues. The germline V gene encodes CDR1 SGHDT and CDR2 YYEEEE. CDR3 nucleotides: TGTGCCAGCAGCTCTCCGAGGTACGGGGTAGCGCATGAGCAGTTCTTC. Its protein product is CASSSPRYGVAHEQFF.

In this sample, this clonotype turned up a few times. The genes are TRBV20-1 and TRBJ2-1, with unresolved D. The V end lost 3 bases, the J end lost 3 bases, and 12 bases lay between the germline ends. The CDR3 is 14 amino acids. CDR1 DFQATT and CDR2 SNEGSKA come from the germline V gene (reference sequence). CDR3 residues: CSASIRPFYNEQFF. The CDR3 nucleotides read TGCAGTGCTAGCATTAGGCCCTTCTACAATGAGCAGTTCTTC.

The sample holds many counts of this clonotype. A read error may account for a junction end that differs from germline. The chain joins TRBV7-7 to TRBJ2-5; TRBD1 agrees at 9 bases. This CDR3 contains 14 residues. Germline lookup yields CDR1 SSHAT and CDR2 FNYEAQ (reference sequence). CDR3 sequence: CASTSGQGGETQYF. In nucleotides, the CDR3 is TGTGCTAGCACCTCGGGACAGGGTGGCGAGACCCAGTACTTC.

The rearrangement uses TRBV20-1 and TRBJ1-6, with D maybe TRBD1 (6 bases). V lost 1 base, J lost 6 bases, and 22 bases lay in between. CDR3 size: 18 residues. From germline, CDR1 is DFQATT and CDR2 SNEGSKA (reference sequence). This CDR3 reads CSARAGGRGGSSNSPLHF. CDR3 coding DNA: TGCAGTGCTAGAGCGGGGGGCCGAGGGGGATCATCTAATTCACCCCTCCACTTT.

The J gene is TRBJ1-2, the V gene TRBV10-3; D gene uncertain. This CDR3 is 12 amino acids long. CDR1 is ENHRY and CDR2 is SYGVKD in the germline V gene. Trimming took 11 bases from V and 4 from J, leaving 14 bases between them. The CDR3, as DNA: TGTGCCTCACACACGGAGGGCTATGGCTACACCTTC. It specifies CASHTEGYGYTF.

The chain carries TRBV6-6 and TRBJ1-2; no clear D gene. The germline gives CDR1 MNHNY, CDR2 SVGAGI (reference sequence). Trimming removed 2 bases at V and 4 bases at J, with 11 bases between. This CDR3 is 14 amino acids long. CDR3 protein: CASSYNGDTYGYTF. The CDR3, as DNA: TGTGCCAGCAGTTACAACGGGGATACCTATGGCTACACCTTC.

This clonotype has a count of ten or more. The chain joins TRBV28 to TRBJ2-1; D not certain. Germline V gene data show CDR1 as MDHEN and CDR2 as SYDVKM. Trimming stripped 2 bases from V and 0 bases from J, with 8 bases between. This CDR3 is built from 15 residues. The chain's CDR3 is CASSLSLSSYNEQFF. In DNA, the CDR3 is TGTGCCAGCAGTTTAAGCCTGAGCTCCTACAATGAGCAGTTCTTC.

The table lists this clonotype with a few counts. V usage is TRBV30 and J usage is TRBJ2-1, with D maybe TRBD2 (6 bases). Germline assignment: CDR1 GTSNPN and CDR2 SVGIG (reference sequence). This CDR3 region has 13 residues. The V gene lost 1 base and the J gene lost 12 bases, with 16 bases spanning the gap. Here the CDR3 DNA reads TGTGCCTGGAGTGGCCCCGCGCGGGGTAGGCAGTTCTTC. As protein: CAWSGPARGRQFF.

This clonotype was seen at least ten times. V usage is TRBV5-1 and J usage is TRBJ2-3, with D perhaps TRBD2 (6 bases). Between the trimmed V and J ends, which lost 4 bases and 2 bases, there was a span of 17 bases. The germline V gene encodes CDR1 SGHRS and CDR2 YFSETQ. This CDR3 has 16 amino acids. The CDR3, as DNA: TGCGCCAGCAGCCCGGAGGAGGGCAGTTACACAGATACGCAGTATTTT. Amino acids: CASSPEEGSYTDTQYF.

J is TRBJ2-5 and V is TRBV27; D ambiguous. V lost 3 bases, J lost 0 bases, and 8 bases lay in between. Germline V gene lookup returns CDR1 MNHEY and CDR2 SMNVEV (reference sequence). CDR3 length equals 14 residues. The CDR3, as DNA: TGTGCCAGCAGTTTGGCGGCTAACCAAGAGACCCAGTACTTC. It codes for CASSLAANQETQYF.